This entry lists 22 T cell receptor beta chains sequenced from one sample in a study of blood T cell repertoires in COVID-19. Profiling relied on immunoSEQ multiplex PCR, and the TCRdb table lists in-frame clones only, not all of them. This sample has around 230,000 clones, with around four fifths found just once. The material sequenced was peripheral blood. These receptors were obtained from a woman aged 65 to 85 with active or convalescent COVID-19.

The V and J genes are TRBV7-9 and TRBJ2-2; TRBD2 matches 7 bases. The CDR3 is 13 amino acids. Germline-derived CDR1 and CDR2 are SEHNR and FQNEAQ (reference sequence). V was pared by 6 bases and J by 6 bases, with 4 bases of the junction left unmatched. The CDR3 bases are TGTGCCAGCAGTCCTCGGGAGGCCGGGGAGCTGTTTTTT. Protein: CASSPREAGELFF.

This clone was detected only once. The genes are TRBV19 and TRBJ1-5; TRBD1 agrees at 7 bases. Unmatched junction bases numbered 6, after V lost 3 bases and J lost 4 bases. The CDR3 is 15 residues long. Germline CDR1 is LNHDA and CDR2 is SQIVND (reference sequence). The CDR3: CASSIQPGGNQPQHF. In DNA, the CDR3 is TGTGCCAGTAGTATCCAGCCAGGGGGAAATCAGCCCCAGCATTTT.

The gene calls are TRBV11-3 and TRBJ2-7; a possible D gene is TRBD1 (6 bases). The CDR3 spans 16 residues. In germline, CDR1 is SGHNT, CDR2 YENEEA. Between the trimmed V and J ends, which lost 5 bases and 1 base, there was a span of 18 bases. This CDR3 is CASSPQGEEGSYEQYF. The CDR3 coding sequence is TGTGCCAGCAGCCCACAGGGAGAAGAAGGTTCCTACGAGCAGTACTTC.

The CDR3 region is CASWSGTGVAGELFF. CDR3 bases: TGTGCCAGCTGGTCCGGGACAGGGGTCGCCGGGGAGCTGTTTTTT. The chain uses TRBV25-1 and TRBJ2-2; 10 bases align to TRBD1. J was trimmed by 6 bases and V by 8 bases; bases with no gene match: 9. The CDR3 totals 15 residues. Germline V lookup: CDR1 MGHDK, CDR2 SYGVNS.

The rearrangement joins TRBV5-1 to TRBJ2-2, with D possibly matching TRBD1 (6 bases). The CDR3 length is 13 residues. Trimming removed 7 bases at V and 4 bases at J, with 11 bases between. The germline V gene encodes CDR1 SGHRS and CDR2 YFSETQ. The CDR3 is CASGRGSTGELFF. The CDR3, as DNA: TGCGCCAGCGGAAGGGGGAGCACCGGGGAGCTGTTTTTT. Based on the CDR3 plus reference TRBV5-1 and TRBJ2-2, the full variable domain is KAGVTQTPRYLIKTRGQQVTLSCSPISGHRSVSWYQQTPGQGLQFLFEYFSETQRNKGNFPGRFSGRQFSNSRSEMNVSTLELGDSALYLCASGRGSTGELFFGEGSRLTVL.

V usage is TRBV2 and J usage is TRBJ1-5; 9 bases match TRBD1. This CDR3 comprises 15 residues. The germline V gene encodes CDR1 SNHLY and CDR2 FYNNEI. The J segment lost 7 bases and the V segment lost 6 bases, leaving 10 bases of the junction unmatched. CDR3 region: CASRQAQGAPQPQHF. For the CDR3, the DNA is TGTGCCAGCAGGCAAGCACAGGGGGCACCACAGCCCCAGCATTTT.

J is TRBJ2-3 and V is TRBV6-5; 7 bases match TRBD2. Germline values: CDR1 MNHEY, CDR2 SVGAGI. V lost 4 bases to trimming and J lost 2 bases; unmatched junction nucleotides: 9. There are 16 residues in the CDR3. The chain's CDR3 is CASSSHQGGPTDTQYF. The CDR3 nucleotides are TGTGCCAGCAGTTCCCACCAGGGAGGGCCCACAGATACGCAGTATTTT.

This clone was detected a few times. CDR3 nucleotides: TGTGCCAGCAGCCAATTTCTAGCGGGGGCGGTAGTATGGAGGAATGAGCAGTTCTTC. Translating it yields CASSQFLAGAVVWRNEQFF. This chain uses TRBV3-1 (or the pseudogene TRBV3-2) with TRBJ2-1; 10 bases are shared with TRBD2. This CDR3 spans 19 amino acids. The trim removed 2 bases at V and 7 bases at J, leaving 17 bases unmatched. Germline loops: CDR1 LGHDT, CDR2 YNNKEL (reference sequence).

The chain has TRBV21-1 and TRBJ2-1; the table's D call, TRBD2, was not checked against the DNA. TRBV21-1 corresponds to a pseudogene. There are 16 residues in the CDR3. In DNA, the CDR3 is TGTGCCAGCAGCAAAGAGAGGGCTAGCGGGAGCACTGAGCAGTTCTTC. It specifies CASSKERASGSTEQFF.

V gene TRBV6-5 combines with J gene TRBJ2-1, with a tentative D call TRBD2 (5 bases). CDR1 is MNHEY and CDR2 is SVGAGI in the germline V gene. CDR3 length: 13 amino acids. Trimming left V 6 bases short and J 7 bases short, with 13 bases between. The CDR3: CASSLLGGNEQFF. In DNA, the CDR3 is TGTGCCAGCAGCCTGCTCGGCGGGAATGAGCAGTTCTTC.

This clone was counted only a few times. CDR3 nucleotides: TGTGCCAGCAGCTTCGACATCCTGAACACCGGGGAGCTGTTTTTT. Residues: CASSFDILNTGELFF. The chain combines TRBV5-4 with TRBJ2-2, with D unclear. Deletions cut 2 bases from V and 1 base from J, with 9 bases between. The germline gives CDR1 SGHNT, CDR2 YYREEE (reference sequence). This CDR3 has 15 residues.

The DNA of the CDR3 is TGTGCCAGCAGTTACCCGGGACAGGGGGCCGGGGAGCTGTTTTTT. It translates to CASSYPGQGAGELFF. This chain uses TRBV6-6 with TRBJ2-2; 11 bases align to TRBD1. The V and J ends lost 2 bases and 6 bases, in that order; junction bases with no gene match: 2. CDR1 and CDR2 from the germline V gene are MNHNY and SVGAGI (reference sequence). The CDR3 has 15 residues.

This chain links TRBV28 with TRBJ2-3, with a weak D call TRBD1 (6 bases). In germline, CDR1 is MDHEN, CDR2 SYDVKM. This CDR3 is 16 amino acids long. Trimming took off 3 bases at V and 1 base at J, with 14 bases between the two ends. This CDR3 reads CASSFPRTEGTDTQYF. DNA of the CDR3: TGTGCCAGCAGTTTCCCTCGGACAGAAGGCACAGATACGCAGTATTTT.

The chain recombines TRBV5-1 with TRBJ1-2, with 10 bases aligning to TRBD1. Germline-derived CDR1 and CDR2 are SGHRS and YFSETQ. V was clipped by 7 bases and J by 4 bases; unmatched bases: 10. The CDR3 contains 15 residues. The CDR3 coding sequence is TGCGCCAGCGGGACAGGGGAAGAGGGGCGCTATGGCTACACCTTC. Translated: CASGTGEEGRYGYTF.

This clone showed up just a few times. The chain couples TRBV5-5 to TRBJ2-1; the D gene is possibly TRBD2 (6 bases). This CDR3 has 17 amino acids. V was cut by 4 bases and J by 3 bases, with 20 bases left in between. Germline V gives CDR1 SGHKS, CDR2 YYEKEE (reference sequence). The CDR3 here is CASSDPWAGILYNEQFF. Here the CDR3 DNA reads TGTGCCAGCAGCGACCCCTGGGCGGGGATACTCTACAATGAGCAGTTCTTC.

The rearrangement joins TRBV6-2 or TRBV6-3 to TRBJ1-1; perhaps TRBD1 as D (6 bases). Germline V gene lookup returns CDR1 MNHEY and CDR2 SVGEGT. Trimming removed 6 bases at V and 6 bases at J, with 23 bases between. The CDR3 runs 16 residues. The CDR3: CASSPGGGPVRAEAFF. DNA of the CDR3: TGTGCCAGCAGCCCTGGGGGGGGCCCCGTTAGGGCTGAAGCTTTCTTT.

The chain couples TRBV29-1 to TRBJ2-5; perhaps TRBD2 as D (5 bases). The CDR3 extends over 12 amino acids. Deletions cut 3 bases from V and 5 bases from J, with 10 bases between. Germline-derived CDR1 and CDR2 are SQVTM and ANQGSEA. The CDR3 bases are TGCAGCGTTGACCTGGTAGCGGAGACCCAGTACTTC. This encodes CSVDLVAETQYF.

This chain connects TRBV14 to TRBJ2-6; no definite D call. The germline V gene encodes CDR1 SGHDN and CDR2 FVKESK. V dropped 1 base and J dropped 0 bases, with 7 bases sitting between them. This CDR3 is built from 16 residues. CDR3 sequence reads: CASSQVWSSGANVLTF. The CDR3 DNA follows: TGTGCCAGCAGCCAAGTTTGGAGCTCTGGGGCCAACGTCCTGACTTTC. Using reference TRBV14 and TRBJ2-6 for the parts outside the CDR3, the full variable domain is EAGVTQFPSHSVIEKGQTVTLRCDPISGHDNLYWYRRVMGKEIKFLLHFVKESKQDESGMPNNRFLAERTGGTYSTLKVQPAELEDSGVYFCASSQVWSSGANVLTFGAGSRLTVL.

This clone was picked up a small number of times. The chain joins TRBV19 to TRBJ2-2, with D possibly TRBD2 on 5 matching bases. This CDR3 has 15 amino acids. Germline CDR1 reads LNHDA; CDR2 reads SQIVND (reference sequence). The ends were cut back, 2 bases at V and 4 bases at J, with 11 bases in the middle. CDR3 in DNA: TGTGCCAGTAGTATACCCGGGGTGGCCACCGGGGAGCTGTTTTTT. Amino acids: CASSIPGVATGELFF.

The chain employs TRBV14 and TRBJ2-3, with 11 bases fitting TRBD1. With V trimmed by 0 bases and J by 3 bases, 2 bases remained unmatched. This CDR3 is built from 16 residues. Germline V gene sequence: CDR1 SGHDN, CDR2 FVKESK. CDR3 loop: CASSQERDRGTDTQYF. In DNA, the CDR3 is TGTGCCAGCAGCCAAGAACGGGACAGGGGGACAGATACGCAGTATTTT.

The V call is TRBV4-2, the J call TRBJ1-5; the D gene is possibly TRBD1 (5 bases). CDR1 is LGHNA and CDR2 is YNFKEQ in the germline V gene. Trimming took off 5 bases at V and 9 bases at J, with 14 bases between the two ends. The CDR3 has 13 residues. CDR3 sequence: CASSYSTDRPQHF. DNA for the CDR3: TGTGCCAGCAGCTACAGTACCGACAGGCCCCAGCATTTT.

J is TRBJ1-2 and V is TRBV27; no reliable D call. Per the germline V gene, CDR1 is MNHEY and CDR2 is SMNVEV (reference sequence). V was cut by 6 bases and J by 4 bases, with 12 bases left in between. The CDR3 consists of 13 residues. This CDR3 reads CASRSPLFYGYTF. Written as DNA, the CDR3 is TGTGCCAGCAGATCCCCACTGTTCTATGGCTACACCTTC.